This T cell receptor beta chain was obtained from a study of blood T cell repertoires in COVID-19. Across the study: Spain, Italy and the United States supplied samples that represented acute and convalescent COVID-19. Sample material is recorded as cDNA or gDNA derived from T cells, B-cell-depleted T cells, or PBMCs.

TCRdb's copy holds only in-frame clones and misses some; the assay was immunoSEQ multiplex PCR. This table has roughly 220,000 clones, 84% appearing once. The CDR3 loop spans 15 amino acids. The junction had 4 bases not matched to a gene; V was cut back by 5 bases and J by 2 bases. Germline values: CDR1 SNHLY, CDR2 FYNNEI. The receptor was derived from a man in his thirties or forties with active or convalescent COVID-19. The genes are TRBV2 and TRBJ1-4, with 8 positions matching TRBD1. Sequencing was done on a sample of peripheral blood. The CDR3 bases are TGTGCCAGCAGTCGGACAGGGCTCACTAATGAAAAACTGTTTTTT. This codes for CASSRTGLTNEKLFF.